This T cell receptor (beta chain) was obtained from a study of immune aging and cytomegalovirus after organ transplant (dated by TCRdb to about 2021). With regard to the full study: Every transplant recipient was given three-drug immunosuppression consisting of prednisone, tacrolimus, and mycophenolate. The investigation overall reported the following: A larger share of large clones was made up of TEMRA cells, and in the seven largest clones (over 1,900 cells) aged and TEMRA cells were gained while TCM cells were lost. Post-transplant increases in aged-phenotype cells were observed regardless of clone size, following viremia and occurring earlier in large clones (days 200-264) than in small clones. Since the sequencing data did not include a CD57 measurement, a conservative gene-based definition of aging was used in its place.

Reading the label with the study, this specimen's time point is: five sample-tagged time points from pre-transplant (day -1) to day 368 post-transplant, pooled. Thawed PBMC were stimulated for around twelve hours with a CMV IE-1 overlapping peptide library without transport inhibitors. After thawing, cells rested overnight before stimulation in R10 medium with CD28/CD49d costimulation. The IE-1 peptide library was made up of 15-amino-acid peptides with 11-amino-acid overlaps. Each time point was barcoded using BD Single-Cell Multiplexing Kit Sample Tags, after which the barcoded samples were pooled and stained with oligo-conjugated anti-CD45RA plus sorting antibodies. A BD FACSAria III was used to sort CMV-responsive CD8+CD137+ and CD4+CD154+ T cells at 4-way purity. Blood samples were drawn into EDTA vacutainers and processed by Ficoll gradient within 1-24 hours. With respect to this clonotype: The target of this receptor is not known. Relative to the germline gene, one junction end is altered; a read error may explain this.

To prepare the library, single-cell sequencing was applied. The data were produced on an Illumina NovaSeq 6000. The BD Rhapsody Targeted mRNA and AbSeq Reagent Kit was used in a microwell format for cell capture and library preparation. Libraries covered TCR, sample tags, AbSeq, and targeted mRNA from the Human T-Cell Expression Panel plus custom TOX and TOX2 primers. Sequencing of the libraries was done on an Illumina NovaSeq. Under the source paper's analysis protocol: The analysis covered 9,000 to 13,000 cells in total, of which 7,000 to 8,500 were CD8 T cells and 4,000 to 5,000 were CD8 T cells with an identifiable TCR CDR3. Raw data were processed with the BD Rhapsody Targeted Analysis Pipeline with V(D)J processing on the Seven Bridges Genomics platform. Quality control, Sample Tag demultiplexing with Lex-BDSMK, clone identification with VDJ Explorer, and Seurat clustering were performed in SeqGeq 1.6.0. A clone was considered non-expanded if it made up <1% of CD8 T cells, and considered a clonal expansion if it made up >2.5% of the sample. TCRdb passed the public sequencing reads through fastp at Q25 and MiXCR, retaining productive beta sequences. Every CDR3 protein is listed once, alongside the most common genes and DNA of its rows. The V and J calls shown here were made by TCRdb, not taken from the authors' results. The sample records approximately 22,000 distinct CDR3 sequences, more than 35% of which are singletons. The biggest ten clones account for about 25% of the sample.

Taken from cysteine to phenylalanine, the CDR3 has 13 residues. Just CDR3 DNA is preserved here, 39 bases in frame from base 1. According to the germline V gene (reference sequence), CDR1 reads LNHDA and CDR2 reads SQIVND. The clonotype originates from a female donor who had a heart transplant and CMV viremia. The rearrangement combines TRBV19 with TRBJ2-2, with the D gene uncertain. Sample: CMV peptide-activated CD4+ and CD8+ T cells sorted from blood, taken at five time points, pooled. The cell subset or site label, as the study defines it: sorted CD8+CD137+ and CD4+CD154+ T cells after roughly 13 h CMV IE-1 peptide stimulation. Here is the DNA: TGTACCAGTAGTAATGGATCACCCGGGGAGCTGTTTTTT. It encodes CTSSNGSPGELFF.